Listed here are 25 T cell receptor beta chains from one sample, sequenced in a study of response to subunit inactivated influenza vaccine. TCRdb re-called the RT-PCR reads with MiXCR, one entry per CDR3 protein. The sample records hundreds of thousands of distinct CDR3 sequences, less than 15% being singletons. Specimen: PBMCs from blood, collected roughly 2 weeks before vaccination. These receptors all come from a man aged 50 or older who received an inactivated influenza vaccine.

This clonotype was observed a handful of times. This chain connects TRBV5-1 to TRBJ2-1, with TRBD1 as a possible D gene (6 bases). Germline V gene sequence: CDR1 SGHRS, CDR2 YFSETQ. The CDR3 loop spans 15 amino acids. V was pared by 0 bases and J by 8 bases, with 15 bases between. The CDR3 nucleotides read TGCGCCAGCAGCTTGGTGTACCAGGGGCGCGATGAGCAGTTCTTC. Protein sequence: CASSLVYQGRDEQFF.

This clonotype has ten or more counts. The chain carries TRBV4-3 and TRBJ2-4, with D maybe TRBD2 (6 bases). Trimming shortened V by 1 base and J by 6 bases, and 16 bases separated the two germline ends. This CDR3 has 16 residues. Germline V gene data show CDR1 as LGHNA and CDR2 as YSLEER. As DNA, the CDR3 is TGCGCCAGCAGCCAAGGTTCCGGGAGTTTGGGAAACATTCAGTACTTC. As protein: CASSQGSGSLGNIQYF.

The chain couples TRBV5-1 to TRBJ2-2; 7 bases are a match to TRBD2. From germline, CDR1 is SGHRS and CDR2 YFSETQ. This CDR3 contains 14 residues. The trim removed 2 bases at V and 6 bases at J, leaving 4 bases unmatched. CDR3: CASSFYSGSGELFF. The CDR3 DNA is TGCGCCAGCAGCTTCTATAGCGGGTCCGGGGAGCTGTTTTTT.

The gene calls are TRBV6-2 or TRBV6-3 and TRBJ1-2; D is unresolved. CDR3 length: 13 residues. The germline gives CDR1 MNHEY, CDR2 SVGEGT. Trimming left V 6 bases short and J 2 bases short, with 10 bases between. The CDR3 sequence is CASRQQRNYGYTF. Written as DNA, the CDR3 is TGTGCCAGCAGACAGCAGAGAAACTATGGCTACACCTTC.

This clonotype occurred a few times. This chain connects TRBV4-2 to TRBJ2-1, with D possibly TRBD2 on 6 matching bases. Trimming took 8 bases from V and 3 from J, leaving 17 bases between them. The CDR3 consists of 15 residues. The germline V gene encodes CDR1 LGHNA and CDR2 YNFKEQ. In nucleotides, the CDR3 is TGTGCCAGCCGCCGTATAGCGGAGGTCTACAATGAGCAGTTCTTC. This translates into CASRRIAEVYNEQFF.

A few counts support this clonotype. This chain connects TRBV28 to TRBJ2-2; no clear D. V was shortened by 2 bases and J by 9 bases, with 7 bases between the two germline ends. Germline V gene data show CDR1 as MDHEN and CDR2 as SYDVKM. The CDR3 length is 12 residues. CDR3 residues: CASSLTNRELFF. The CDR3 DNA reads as TGTGCCAGCAGTTTAACCAACAGGGAGCTGTTTTTT.

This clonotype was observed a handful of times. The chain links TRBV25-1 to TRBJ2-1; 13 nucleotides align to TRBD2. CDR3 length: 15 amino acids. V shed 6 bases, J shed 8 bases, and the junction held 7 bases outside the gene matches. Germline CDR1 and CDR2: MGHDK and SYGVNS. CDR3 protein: CASRVGLAGVDEQFF. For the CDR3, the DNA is TGTGCCAGCAGGGTCGGACTAGCGGGAGTGGATGAGCAGTTCTTC.

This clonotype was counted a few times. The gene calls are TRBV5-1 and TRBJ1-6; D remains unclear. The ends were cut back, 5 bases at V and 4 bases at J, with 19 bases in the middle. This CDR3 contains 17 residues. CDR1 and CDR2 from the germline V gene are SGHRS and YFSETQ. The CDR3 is CASRPQYSAPYNSPLHF. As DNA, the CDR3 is TGCGCCAGCAGACCGCAATACAGCGCCCCATATAATTCACCCCTCCACTTT.

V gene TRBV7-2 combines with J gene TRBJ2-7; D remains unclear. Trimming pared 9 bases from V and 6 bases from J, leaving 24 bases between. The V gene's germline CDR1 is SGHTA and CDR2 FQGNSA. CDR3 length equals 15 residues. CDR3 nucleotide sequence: TGTGCCAGAAGCCCAGCATTTGAAAGGGCGGTCGAGCAGTACTTC. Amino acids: CARSPAFERAVEQYF.

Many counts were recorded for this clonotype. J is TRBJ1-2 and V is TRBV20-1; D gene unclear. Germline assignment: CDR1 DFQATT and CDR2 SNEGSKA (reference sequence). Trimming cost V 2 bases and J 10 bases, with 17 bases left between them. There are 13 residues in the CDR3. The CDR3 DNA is TGCAGTGCTAGAAACAGAATAACTCTGGACTACACCTTC. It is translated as CSARNRITLDYTF.

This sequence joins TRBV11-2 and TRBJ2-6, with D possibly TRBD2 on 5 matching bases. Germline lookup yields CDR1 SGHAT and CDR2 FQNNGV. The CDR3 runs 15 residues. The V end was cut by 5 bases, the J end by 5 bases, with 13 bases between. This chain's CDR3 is CASSRRGEWANVLTF. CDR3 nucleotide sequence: TGTGCCAGCAGCAGACGGGGAGAGTGGGCCAACGTCCTGACTTTC. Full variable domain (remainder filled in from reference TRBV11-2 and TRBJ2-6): EAGVAQSPRYKIIEKRQSVAFWCNPISGHATLYWYQQILGQGPKLLIQFQNNGVVDDSQLPKDRFSAERLKGVDSTLKIQPAKLEDSAVYLCASSRRGEWANVLTFGAGSRLTVL.

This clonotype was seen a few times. This chain's CDR3 is CATRDRATGELFF. For the CDR3, the DNA is TGTGCCACGCGGGACAGGGCTACCGGGGAGCTGTTTTTT. The gene calls are TRBV12-3 or TRBV12-4 and TRBJ2-2, with 9 nucleotides matching TRBD1. Germline trimming cut 10 bases from V and 5 bases from J; bases unmatched to any gene: 5. The CDR3 has 13 residues.

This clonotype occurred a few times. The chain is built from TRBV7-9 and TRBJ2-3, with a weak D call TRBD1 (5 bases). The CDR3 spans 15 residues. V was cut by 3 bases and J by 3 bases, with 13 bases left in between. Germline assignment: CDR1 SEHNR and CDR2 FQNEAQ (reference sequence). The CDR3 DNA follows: TGTGCCAGCAGCTTTTGGGCAGGGAAAACAGATACGCAGTATTTT. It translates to CASSFWAGKTDTQYF.

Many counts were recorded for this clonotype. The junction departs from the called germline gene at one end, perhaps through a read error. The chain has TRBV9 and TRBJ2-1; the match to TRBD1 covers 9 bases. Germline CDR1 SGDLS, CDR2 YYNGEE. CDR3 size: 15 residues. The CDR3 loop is CASSQTGGSYNEQFF. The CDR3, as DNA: TGCGCCAGCAGCCAGACAGGGGGCTCCTACAATGAGCAGTTCTTC.

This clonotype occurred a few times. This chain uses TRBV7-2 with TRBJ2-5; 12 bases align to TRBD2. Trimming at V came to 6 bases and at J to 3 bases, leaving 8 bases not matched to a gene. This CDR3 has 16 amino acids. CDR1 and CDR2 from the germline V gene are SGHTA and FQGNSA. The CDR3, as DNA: TGTGCCAGCAGTAGACTAGCGGGGGCCAACAAAGAGACCCAGTACTTC. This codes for CASSRLAGANKETQYF.

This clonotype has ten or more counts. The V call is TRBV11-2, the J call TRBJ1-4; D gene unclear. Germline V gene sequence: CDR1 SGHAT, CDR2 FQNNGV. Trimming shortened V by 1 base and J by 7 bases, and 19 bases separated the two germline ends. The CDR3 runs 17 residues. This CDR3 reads CASSLVSGPKGSEKLFF. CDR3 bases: TGTGCCAGCAGCTTAGTATCCGGGCCAAAAGGGAGTGAAAAACTGTTTTTT.

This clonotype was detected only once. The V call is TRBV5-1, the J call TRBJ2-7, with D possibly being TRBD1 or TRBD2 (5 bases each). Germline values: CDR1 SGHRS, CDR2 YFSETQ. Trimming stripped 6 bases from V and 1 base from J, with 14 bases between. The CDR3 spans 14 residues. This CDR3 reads CASTPDSGSYEQYF. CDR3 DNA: TGCGCCAGCACCCCCGACAGCGGATCCTACGAGCAGTACTTC.

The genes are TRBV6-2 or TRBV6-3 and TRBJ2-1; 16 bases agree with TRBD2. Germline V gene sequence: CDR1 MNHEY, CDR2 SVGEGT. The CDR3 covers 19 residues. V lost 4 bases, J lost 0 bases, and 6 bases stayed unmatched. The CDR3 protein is CASSSPGLAGGGSYNEQFF. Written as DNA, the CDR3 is TGTGCCAGCAGTTCACCGGGACTAGCGGGAGGGGGCTCCTACAATGAGCAGTTCTTC.

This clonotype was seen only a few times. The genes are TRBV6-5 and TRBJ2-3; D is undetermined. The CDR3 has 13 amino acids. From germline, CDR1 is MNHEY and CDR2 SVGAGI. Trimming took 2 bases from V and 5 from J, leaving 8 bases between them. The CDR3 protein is CASSYLTQDTQYF. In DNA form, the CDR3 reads TGTGCCAGCAGTTACCTCACGCAAGATACGCAGTATTTT.

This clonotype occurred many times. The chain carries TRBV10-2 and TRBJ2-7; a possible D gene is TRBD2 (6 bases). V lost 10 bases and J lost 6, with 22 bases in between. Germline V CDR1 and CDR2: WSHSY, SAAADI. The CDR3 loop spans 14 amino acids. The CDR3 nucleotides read TGCGCCACTTCGACTAGACGGATCCTTGGCGAGCAGTACTTC. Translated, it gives CATSTRRILGEQYF.

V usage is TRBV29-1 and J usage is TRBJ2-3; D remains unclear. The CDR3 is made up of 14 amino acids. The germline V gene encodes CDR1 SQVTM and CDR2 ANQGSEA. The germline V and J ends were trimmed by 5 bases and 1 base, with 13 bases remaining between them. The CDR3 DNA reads TGCAGCGTTCCCCCTCTCTCAGGCACAGATACGCAGTATTTT. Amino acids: CSVPPLSGTDTQYF.

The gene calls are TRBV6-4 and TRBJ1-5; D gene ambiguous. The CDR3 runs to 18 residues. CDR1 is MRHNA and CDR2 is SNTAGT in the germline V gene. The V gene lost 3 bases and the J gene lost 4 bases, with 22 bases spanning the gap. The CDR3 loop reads CASSDPREGFFFNQPQHF. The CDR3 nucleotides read TGTGCCAGCAGTGATCCACGGGAAGGGTTTTTTTTTAATCAGCCCCAGCATTTT.

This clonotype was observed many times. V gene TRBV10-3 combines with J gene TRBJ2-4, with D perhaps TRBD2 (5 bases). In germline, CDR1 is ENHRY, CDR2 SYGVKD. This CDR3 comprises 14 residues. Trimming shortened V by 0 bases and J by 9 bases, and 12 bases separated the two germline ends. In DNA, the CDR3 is TGTGCCATCAGTGAGTCGGACTTAGAAGCCATTCAGTACTTC. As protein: CAISESDLEAIQYF.

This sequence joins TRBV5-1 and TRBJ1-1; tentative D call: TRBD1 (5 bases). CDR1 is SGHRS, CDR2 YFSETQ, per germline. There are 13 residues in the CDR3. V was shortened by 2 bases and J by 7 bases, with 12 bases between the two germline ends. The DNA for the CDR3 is TGCGCCAGCAGCTTAGGGACGGCCGATGAAGCTTTCTTT. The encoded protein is CASSLGTADEAFF.

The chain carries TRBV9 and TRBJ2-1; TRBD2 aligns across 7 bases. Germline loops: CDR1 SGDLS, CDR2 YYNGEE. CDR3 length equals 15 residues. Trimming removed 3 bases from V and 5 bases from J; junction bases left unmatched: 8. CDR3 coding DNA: TGTGCCAGCAGCGAAAGCGGGAAACCAAACAATGAGCAGTTCTTC. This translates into CASSESGKPNNEQFF. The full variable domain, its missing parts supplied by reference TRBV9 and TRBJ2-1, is DSGVTQTPKHLITATGQRVTLRCSPRSGDLSVYWYQQSLDQGLQFLIQYYNGEERAKGNILERFSAQQFPDLHSELNLSSLELGDSALYFCASSESGKPNNEQFFGPGTRLTVL.